Sequencing of this T cell receptor beta chain was carried out in a study of identical twins. As regards this clonotype: What it binds is not known.

General study findings and limits: Donors were not followed over many years; analysis was cross-sectional. Clonotypes of the beta chain that were abundant in cord blood carried fewer insertions (memory repertoires showed none). Excess low generation probability was seen in twin-shared out-of-frame alpha sequences.

It was template switching that added a universal primer site, and there were unique molecular identifiers on the cDNA. TCRdb reprocessed the 5' RACE reads with MiXCR, giving one entry per CDR3 protein. The table lists some 600,000 distinct CDR3 sequences, around 7.4% of them singletons, with approximately 1.5% in the top ten. The CDR3 has 15 residues. The junction had 6 bases not matched to a gene; V was cut back by 0 bases and J by 8 bases. Germline V gene lookup returns CDR1 SGHTA and CDR2 FQGTGA. Another study also made use of these data, one on yellow fever vaccine responses in identical twins.

The sequence derives from a woman younger than 35 in good health. The genes are TRBV7-3 and TRBJ2-1; 8 nucleotides match TRBD2. Sequencing was performed on PBMCs. CDR3: CASSLTSGNGYEQFF. CDR3 nucleotide sequence: TGTGCCAGCAGCTTAACTAGCGGGAACGGCTATGAGCAGTTCTTC.